This T cell receptor beta chain was recovered during a study of cytomegalovirus exposure and HLA in healthy donors. The CDR3 extends over 18 amino acids. With 0 bases clipped from V and 3 bases from J, the junction kept 10 bases outside the gene matches. Germline V lookup: CDR1 SGHRS, CDR2 YFSETQ. The PCR employed 60 Vbeta primers together with 13 Jbeta primers. The method was immunoSEQ multiplex PCR; TCRdb's version includes in-frame clones alone and lacks a portion of them. This sample's table has 100,000 to 150,000 clones. The sequence was collected from a young man in good health and CMV-seronegative. The sample comprised PBMCs. The gene calls are TRBV5-1 and TRBJ2-3, with TRBD1 matching over 10 bases. Here the CDR3 DNA reads TGCGCCAGCAGCTTGGGAACGCGACAGGGGGCGAAGACAGATACGCAGTATTTT. Translated, it gives CASSLGTRQGAKTDTQYF.